The 9 T cell receptor beta chains below all came from one sample that was sequenced in a study of lymphopenia after photon versus proton radiotherapy. Only in-frame clones appear in the TCRdb table, and some are missing; sequencing was by immunoSEQ multiplex PCR. This sample has tens of thousands of clones, with about four fifths found just once. The source was peripheral blood, collected from a patient treated with proton-based radiotherapy. The source of these receptors is a man aged 60 to 75 with pancreatic cancer.

The chain is built from TRBV19 and TRBJ1-2; a weak D match, TRBD1 (5 bases). The CDR3 loop spans 13 amino acids. Germline V gene sequence: CDR1 LNHDA, CDR2 SQIVND (reference sequence). The V end was cut by 0 bases, the J end by 9 bases, with 11 bases between. For the CDR3, the DNA is TGTGCCAGTAGTATAGATGAAGGGACCAGCTACACCTTC. This encodes CASSIDEGTSYTF.

The V gene is TRBV6-5, the J gene TRBJ2-1; 8 nucleotides match TRBD1. Germline V gene sequence: CDR1 MNHEY, CDR2 SVGAGI. Germline trimming cut 10 bases from V and 10 bases from J; bases unmatched to any gene: 12. CDR3 length: 13 residues. Here the CDR3 reads CATGTGPQREQFF. DNA for the CDR3: TGTGCCACTGGGACAGGCCCTCAACGGGAGCAGTTCTTC.

Note on this clone: This sample includes further DNA sequences coding for the same CDR3. The chain couples TRBV30 to TRBJ2-7; D not resolved. V was cut by 0 bases and J by 4 bases, with 7 bases left in between. Germline CDR1 reads GTSNPN; CDR2 reads SVGIG (reference sequence). The CDR3 loop spans 12 amino acids. In DNA form, the CDR3 reads TGTGCCTGGAGTGTATCCGGGTACGAGCAGTACTTC. Translation: CAWSVSGYEQYF.

The J gene is TRBJ2-3, the V gene TRBV6-6; D ambiguous. The V end lost 4 bases, the J end lost 5 bases, and 10 bases lay between the germline ends. This CDR3 region has 13 residues. Per the germline V gene, CDR1 is MNHNY and CDR2 is SVGAGI (reference sequence). CDR3 loop: CASSLGRGDTQYF. The CDR3, as DNA: TGTGCCAGCAGTTTAGGTAGAGGAGATACGCAGTATTTT.

A remark on this clone: Sequence at one end of the junction differs from germline and may be a read error. The chain joins TRBV5-6 to TRBJ2-3; tentative D call: TRBD1 (6 bases). The V gene's germline CDR1 is SGHDT and CDR2 YYEEEE. CDR3 length equals 13 residues. The DNA for the CDR3 is TGTGCCAACAGCTTTACAGGGACAGATACGCAGTATTTT. Its protein product is CANSFTGTDTQYF.

The CDR3 region is CASSRQDGWVTDRNQPQHF. The CDR3 DNA is TGTGCCAGCTCCCGCCAGGATGGCTGGGTAACGGATCGAAATCAGCCCCAGCATTTT. J is TRBJ1-5 and V is TRBV18; the D is unclear. V shed 6 bases and J shed 4 bases, with 28 bases lying between them. Germline V gene lookup returns CDR1 KGHSH and CDR2 LQKENI. The CDR3 length is 19 residues. Full variable domain (rest looked up from reference TRBV18 and TRBJ1-5): NAGVMQNPRHLVRRRGQEARLRCSPMKGHSHVYWYRQLPEEGLKFMVYLQKENIIDESGMPKERFSAEFPKEGPSILRIQQVVRGDSAAYFCASSRQDGWVTDRNQPQHFGDGTRLSIL.

The rearrangement joins TRBV11-2 to TRBJ2-2; 11 nucleotides match TRBD2. Germline V CDR1 and CDR2: SGHAT, FQNNGV. J gave up 6 bases and V 3 bases, and 3 bases lay outside the gene matches. The CDR3 is 15 amino acids. CDR3 nucleotide sequence: TGTGCCAGCAGCTTTACTAGCGGGAGTTCCGGGGAGCTGTTTTTT. Amino acid sequence: CASSFTSGSSGELFF.

CDR3 loop: CASSDSYEQYF. In DNA, the CDR3 is TGCGCCAGCAGTGATTCCTACGAGCAGTACTTC. V and J are TRBV10-1 and TRBJ2-7, with D unresolved. CDR3 length: 11 amino acids. Looked up from germline, CDR1 is WNHNN and CDR2 is SYGVQD (reference sequence). Between the trimmed V and J ends, which lost 3 bases and 1 base, there was a span of 1 base.

The rearrangement uses TRBV7-2 and TRBJ1-3; D is unresolved. There are 14 residues in the CDR3. Trimming left V 1 base short and J 3 bases short, with 7 bases between. Germline V gene sequence: CDR1 SGHTA, CDR2 FQGNSA. The CDR3 sequence is CASSLGVGGNTIYF. DNA for the CDR3: TGTGCCAGCAGCTTAGGAGTAGGTGGAAACACCATATATTTT.